This TCR beta chain originates from a study of cytomegalovirus exposure and HLA in healthy donors. Whole-study findings and limits: In vitro assays verified that three CMV-associated chains recognized CMV antigens specifically. When analyzed later, a missense DCLRE1C variant was found to be linked to TCR beta V- and J-gene trimming. An observed cluster of highly shared sequence variants was recorded as a likely sequencing artifact.

The PCR ran on 60 Vbeta and 13 Jbeta primers. Sequenced by immunoSEQ multiplex PCR; TCRdb stores in-frame clones only, minus some. This sample contains 40,000 to 45,000 clones. To note about this clone: Its antigen is still unknown.

V was trimmed by 0 bases and J by 0 bases, leaving 7 bases between them. This CDR3 spans 14 amino acids. Germline lookup yields CDR1 SGHRS and CDR2 YFSETQ. Material: PBMCs. The V gene is TRBV5-1, the J gene TRBJ2-7; D is unclear. The clonotype was recovered from a man under 40 in good health and CMV-seronegative. CDR3 bases: TGCGCCAGCAGCTTGGATCCCTACTCCTACGAGCAGTACTTC. Translating gives CASSLDPYSYEQYF.